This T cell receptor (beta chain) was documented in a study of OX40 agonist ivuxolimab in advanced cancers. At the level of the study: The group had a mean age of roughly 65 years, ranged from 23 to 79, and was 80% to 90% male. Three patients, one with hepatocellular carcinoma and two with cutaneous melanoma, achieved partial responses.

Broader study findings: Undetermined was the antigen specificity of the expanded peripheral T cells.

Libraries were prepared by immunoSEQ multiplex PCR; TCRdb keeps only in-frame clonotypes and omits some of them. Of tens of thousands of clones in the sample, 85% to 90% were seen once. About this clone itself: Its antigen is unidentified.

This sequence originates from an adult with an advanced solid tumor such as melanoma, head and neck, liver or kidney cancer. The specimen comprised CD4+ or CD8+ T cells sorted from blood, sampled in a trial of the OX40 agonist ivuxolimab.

The CDR3 bases are TGTGCCAGCTCCCGGGGCAGGGGCTTTGAGGAGACCCAGTACTTC. Translation gives CASSRGRGFEETQYF. The chain couples TRBV13 to TRBJ2-5, with a weak D call TRBD1 (6 bases). This CDR3 is 15 amino acids long. Trimming left V 8 bases short and J 5 bases short, with 21 bases between. Germline V CDR1 and CDR2: PRHDT, FYEKMQ (reference sequence). Based on the CDR3 plus reference TRBV13 and TRBJ2-5, the full variable domain is AAGVIQSPRHLIKEKRETATLKCYPIPRHDTVYWYQQGPGQDPQFLISFYEKMQSDKGSIPDRFSAQQFSDYHSELNMSSLELGDSALYFCASSRGRGFEETQYFGPGTRLLVL.